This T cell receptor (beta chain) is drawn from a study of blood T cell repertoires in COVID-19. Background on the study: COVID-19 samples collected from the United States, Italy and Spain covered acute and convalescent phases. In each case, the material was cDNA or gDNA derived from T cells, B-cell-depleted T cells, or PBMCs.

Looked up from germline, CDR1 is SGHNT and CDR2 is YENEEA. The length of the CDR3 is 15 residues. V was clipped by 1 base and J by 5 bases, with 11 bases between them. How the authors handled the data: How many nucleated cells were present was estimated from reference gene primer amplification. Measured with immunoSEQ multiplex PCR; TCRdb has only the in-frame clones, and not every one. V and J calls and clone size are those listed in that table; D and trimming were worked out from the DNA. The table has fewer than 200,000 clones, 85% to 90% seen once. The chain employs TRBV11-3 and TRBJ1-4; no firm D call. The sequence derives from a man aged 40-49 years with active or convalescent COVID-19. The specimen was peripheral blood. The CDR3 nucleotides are TGTGCCAGCAGCTTAGTATCTAGATCGAATGAAAAACTGTTTTTT. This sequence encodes CASSLVSRSNEKLFF.